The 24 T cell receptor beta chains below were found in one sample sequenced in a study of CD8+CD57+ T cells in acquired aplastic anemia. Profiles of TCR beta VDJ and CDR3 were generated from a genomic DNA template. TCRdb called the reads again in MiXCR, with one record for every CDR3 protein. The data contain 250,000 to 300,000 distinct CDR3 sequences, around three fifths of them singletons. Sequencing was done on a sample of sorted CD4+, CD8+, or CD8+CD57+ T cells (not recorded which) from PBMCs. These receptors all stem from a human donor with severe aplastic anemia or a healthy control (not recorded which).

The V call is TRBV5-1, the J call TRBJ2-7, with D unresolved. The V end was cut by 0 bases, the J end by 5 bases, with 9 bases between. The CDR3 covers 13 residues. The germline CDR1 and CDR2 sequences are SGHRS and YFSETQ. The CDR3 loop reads CASSLAVQDEQYF. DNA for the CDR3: TGCGCCAGCAGCTTGGCGGTGCAGGACGAGCAGTACTTC.

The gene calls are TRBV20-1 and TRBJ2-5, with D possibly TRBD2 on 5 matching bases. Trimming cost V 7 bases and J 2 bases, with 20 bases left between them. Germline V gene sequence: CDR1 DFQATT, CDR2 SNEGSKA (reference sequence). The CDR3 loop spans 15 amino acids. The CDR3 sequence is CSGDGEGWSQETQYF. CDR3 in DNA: TGCAGTGGCGATGGAGAGGGTTGGAGTCAAGAGACCCAGTACTTC.

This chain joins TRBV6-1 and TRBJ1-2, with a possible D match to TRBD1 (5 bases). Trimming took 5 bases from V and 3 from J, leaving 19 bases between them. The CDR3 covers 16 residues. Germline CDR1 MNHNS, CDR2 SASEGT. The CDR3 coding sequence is TGTGCCAGCAGTCAAGACGGGGCCTGGAGGGACTATGGCTACACCTTC. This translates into CASSQDGAWRDYGYTF.

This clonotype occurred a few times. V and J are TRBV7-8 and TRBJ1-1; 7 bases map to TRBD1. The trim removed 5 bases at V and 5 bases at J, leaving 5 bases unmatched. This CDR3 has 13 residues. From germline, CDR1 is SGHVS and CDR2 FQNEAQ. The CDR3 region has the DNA TGTGCCAGCAGCCACCGGGGACAGACTGAAGCTTTCTTT. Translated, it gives CASSHRGQTEAFF.

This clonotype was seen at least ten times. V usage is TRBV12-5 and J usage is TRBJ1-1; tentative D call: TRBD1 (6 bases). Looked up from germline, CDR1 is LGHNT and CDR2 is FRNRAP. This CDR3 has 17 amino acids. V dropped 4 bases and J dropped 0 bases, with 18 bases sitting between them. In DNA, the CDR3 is TGTGCTAGTGGTTCGTCGGGGCGGGACAACCTGAACACTGAAGCTTTCTTT. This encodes CASGSSGRDNLNTEAFF. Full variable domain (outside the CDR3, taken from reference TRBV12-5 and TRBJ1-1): DARVTQTPRHKVTEMGQEVTMRCQPILGHNTVFWYRQTMMQGLELLAYFRNRAPLDDSGMPKDRFSAEMPDATLATLKIQPSEPRDSAVYFCASGSSGRDNLNTEAFFGQGTRLTVV.

CDR3 protein: CASRSDRDEQYF. The CDR3 nucleotides are TGTGCCAGCAGGTCAGACAGGGACGAGCAGTACTTC. The chain uses TRBV9 and TRBJ2-7, with 7 bases matching TRBD1. CDR1 is SGDLS, CDR2 YYNGEE, per germline. There are 12 residues in the CDR3. Losses at the gene ends were 5 bases for V and 5 bases for J; bases not matched to a gene: 4.

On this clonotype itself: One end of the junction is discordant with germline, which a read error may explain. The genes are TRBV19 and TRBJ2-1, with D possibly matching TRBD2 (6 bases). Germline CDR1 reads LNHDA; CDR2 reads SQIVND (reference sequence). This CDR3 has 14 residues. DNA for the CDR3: TGTGCCAGTAGCAGGGACTCCTCCTACAATGAGCAGTTATTC. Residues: CASSRDSSYNEQLF.

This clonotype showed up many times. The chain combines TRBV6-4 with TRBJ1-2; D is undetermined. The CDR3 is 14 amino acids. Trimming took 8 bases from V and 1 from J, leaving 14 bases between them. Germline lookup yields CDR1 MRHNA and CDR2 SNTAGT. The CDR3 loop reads CASFLLKNNYGYTF. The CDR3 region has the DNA TGTGCCAGCTTCCTCCTTAAGAATAACTATGGCTACACCTTC.

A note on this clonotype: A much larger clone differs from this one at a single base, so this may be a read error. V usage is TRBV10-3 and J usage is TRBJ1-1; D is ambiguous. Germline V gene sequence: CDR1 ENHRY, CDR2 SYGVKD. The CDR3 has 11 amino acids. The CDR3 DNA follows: TGTGCCACCTGGCAAGGGCCTGAAGCTTCCTTT. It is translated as CATWQGPEASF.

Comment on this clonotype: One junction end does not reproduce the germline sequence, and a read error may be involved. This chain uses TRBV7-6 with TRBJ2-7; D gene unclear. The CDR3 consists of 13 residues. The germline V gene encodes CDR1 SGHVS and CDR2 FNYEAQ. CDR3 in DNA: TGTGCCAGCAGCGCCAGTAGCTCCTACGAGCAGTGCTTC. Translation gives CASSASSSYEQCF.

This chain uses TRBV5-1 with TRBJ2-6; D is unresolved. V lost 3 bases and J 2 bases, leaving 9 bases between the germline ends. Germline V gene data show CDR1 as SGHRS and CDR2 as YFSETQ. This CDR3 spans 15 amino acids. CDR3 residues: CASSYSEAGANVLTF. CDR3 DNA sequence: TGCGCCAGCAGCTACTCTGAGGCTGGGGCCAACGTCCTGACTTTC.

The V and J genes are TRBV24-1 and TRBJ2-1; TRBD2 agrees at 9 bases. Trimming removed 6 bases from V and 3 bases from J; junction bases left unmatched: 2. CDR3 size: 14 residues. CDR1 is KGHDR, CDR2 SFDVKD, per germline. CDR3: CATSLAGSYNEQFF. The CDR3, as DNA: TGTGCCACCAGTCTAGCGGGAAGCTACAATGAGCAGTTCTTC.

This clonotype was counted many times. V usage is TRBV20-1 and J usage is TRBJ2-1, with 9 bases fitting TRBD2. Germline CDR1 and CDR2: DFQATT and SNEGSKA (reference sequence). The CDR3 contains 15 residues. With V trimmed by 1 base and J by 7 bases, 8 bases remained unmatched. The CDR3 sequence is CSARAGRGGSNEQFF. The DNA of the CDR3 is TGCAGTGCTAGAGCAGGGCGGGGGGGGTCTAATGAGCAGTTCTTC.

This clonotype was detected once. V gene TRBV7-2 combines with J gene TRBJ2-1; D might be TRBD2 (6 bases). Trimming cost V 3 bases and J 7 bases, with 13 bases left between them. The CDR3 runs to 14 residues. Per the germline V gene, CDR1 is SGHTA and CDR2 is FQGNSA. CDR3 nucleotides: TGTGCCAGCAGCTTCGGGACTCTAGGTAATGAGCAGTTCTTC. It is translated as CASSFGTLGNEQFF.

The CDR3 sequence is CASSLGTGTLSYNSPLHF. The CDR3 region has the DNA TGTGCCAGCAGCCTAGGGACAGGGACTCTCTCCTATAATTCACCCCTCCACTTT. This chain connects TRBV7-3 to TRBJ1-6, with TRBD1 matching over 9 bases. This CDR3 is built from 18 residues. The ends lost 5 bases at V and 0 bases at J; junction bases unmatched: 8. Per the germline V gene, CDR1 is SGHTA and CDR2 is FQGTGA.

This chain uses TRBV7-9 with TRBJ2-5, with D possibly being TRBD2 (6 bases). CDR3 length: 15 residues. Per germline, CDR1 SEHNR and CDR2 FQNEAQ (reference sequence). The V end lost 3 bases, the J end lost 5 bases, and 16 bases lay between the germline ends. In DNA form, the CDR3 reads TGTGCCAGCAGCTTCGGCACAGGCGGGGCGGAGACCCAGTACTTC. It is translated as CASSFGTGGAETQYF.

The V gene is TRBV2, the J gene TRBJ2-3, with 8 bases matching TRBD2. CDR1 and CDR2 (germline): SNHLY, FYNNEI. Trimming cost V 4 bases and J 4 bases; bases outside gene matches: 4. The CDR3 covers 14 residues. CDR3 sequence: CASSVGTRSDTQYF. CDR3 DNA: TGTGCCAGCAGTGTCGGGACTAGATCAGATACGCAGTATTTT.

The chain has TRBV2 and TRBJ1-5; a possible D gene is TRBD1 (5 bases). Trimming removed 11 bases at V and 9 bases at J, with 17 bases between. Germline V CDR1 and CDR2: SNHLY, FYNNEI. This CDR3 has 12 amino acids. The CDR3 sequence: CARWGELPPQHF. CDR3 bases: TGTGCCCGGTGGGGGGAACTTCCGCCCCAGCATTTT. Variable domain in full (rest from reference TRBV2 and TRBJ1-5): EPEVTQTPSHQVTQMGQEVILRCVPISNHLYFYWYRQILGQKVEFLVSFYNNEISEKSEIFDDQFSVERPDGSNFTLKIRSTKLEDSAMYFCARWGELPPQHFGDGTRLSIL.

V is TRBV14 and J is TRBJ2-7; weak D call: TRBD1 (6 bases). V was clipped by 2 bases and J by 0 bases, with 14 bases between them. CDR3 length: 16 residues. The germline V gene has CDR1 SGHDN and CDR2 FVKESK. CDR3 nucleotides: TGTGCCAGCAGCCAACTAGACAGGTCGGGCTCCTACGAGCAGTACTTC. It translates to CASSQLDRSGSYEQYF.

CDR3 amino acids: CSVVGGGASSTDTQYF. The DNA of the CDR3 is TGCAGCGTTGTGGGCGGGGGGGCCTCCAGCACAGATACGCAGTATTTT. The chain couples TRBV29-1 to TRBJ2-3; 9 bases agree with TRBD2. CDR1 and CDR2 from the germline V gene are SQVTM and ANQGSEA. The CDR3 covers 16 residues. V was pared by 4 bases and J by 0 bases, with 8 bases of the junction left unmatched.

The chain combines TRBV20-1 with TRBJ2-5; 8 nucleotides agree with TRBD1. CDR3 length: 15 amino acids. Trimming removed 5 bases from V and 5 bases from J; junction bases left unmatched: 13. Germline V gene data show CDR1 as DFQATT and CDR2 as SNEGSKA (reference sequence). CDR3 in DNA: TGCAGTGCTTTCCTCCCTACAGGGGGAGGCGAGACCCAGTACTTC. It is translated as CSAFLPTGGGETQYF.

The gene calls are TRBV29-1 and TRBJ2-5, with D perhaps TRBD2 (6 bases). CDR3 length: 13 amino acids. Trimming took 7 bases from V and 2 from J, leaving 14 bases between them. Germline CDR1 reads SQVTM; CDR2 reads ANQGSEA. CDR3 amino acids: CSGGAGTQETQYF. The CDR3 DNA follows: TGCAGCGGGGGTGCCGGGACTCAAGAGACCCAGTACTTC. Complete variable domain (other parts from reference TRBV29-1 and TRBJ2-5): SAVISQKPSRDICQRGTSLTIQCQVDSQVTMMFWYRQQPGQSLTLIATANQGSEATYESGFVIDKFPISRPNLTFSTLTVSNMSPEDSSIYLCSGGAGTQETQYFGPGTRLLVL.

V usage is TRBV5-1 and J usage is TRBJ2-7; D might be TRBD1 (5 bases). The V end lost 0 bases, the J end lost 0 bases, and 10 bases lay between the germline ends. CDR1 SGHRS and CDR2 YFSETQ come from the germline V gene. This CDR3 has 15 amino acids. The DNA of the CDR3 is TGCGCCAGCAGCTTGGGGGGCCTCCCCTCCTACGAGCAGTACTTC. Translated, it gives CASSLGGLPSYEQYF.

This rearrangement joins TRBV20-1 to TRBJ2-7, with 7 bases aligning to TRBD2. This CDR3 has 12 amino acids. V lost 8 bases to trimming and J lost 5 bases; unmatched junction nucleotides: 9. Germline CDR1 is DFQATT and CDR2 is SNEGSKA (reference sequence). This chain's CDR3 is CSLKAGVDEQYF. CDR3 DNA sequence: TGCAGTCTCAAGGCGGGAGTTGACGAGCAGTACTTC.